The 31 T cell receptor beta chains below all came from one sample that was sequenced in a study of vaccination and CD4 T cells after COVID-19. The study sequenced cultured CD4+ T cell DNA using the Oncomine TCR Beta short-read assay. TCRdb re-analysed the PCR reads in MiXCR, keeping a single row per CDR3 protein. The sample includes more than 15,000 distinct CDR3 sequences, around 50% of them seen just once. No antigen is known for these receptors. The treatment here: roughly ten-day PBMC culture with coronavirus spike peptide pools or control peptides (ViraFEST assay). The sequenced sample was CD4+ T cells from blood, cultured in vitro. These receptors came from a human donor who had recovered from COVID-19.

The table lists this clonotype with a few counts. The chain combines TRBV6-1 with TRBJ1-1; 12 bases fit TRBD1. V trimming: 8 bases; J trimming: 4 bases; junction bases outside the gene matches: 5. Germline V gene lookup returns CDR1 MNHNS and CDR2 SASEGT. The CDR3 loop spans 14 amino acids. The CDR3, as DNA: TGTGCCAGCGGCCGGGACAGGGGGCTCACTGAAGCTTTCTTT. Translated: CASGRDRGLTEAFF.

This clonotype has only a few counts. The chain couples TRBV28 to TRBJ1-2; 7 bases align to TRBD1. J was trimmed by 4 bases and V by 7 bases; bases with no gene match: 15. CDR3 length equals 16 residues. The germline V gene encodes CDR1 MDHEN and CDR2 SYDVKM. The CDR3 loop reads CASILRGRGRSYGYTF. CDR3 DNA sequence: TGTGCCAGCATCCTGAGGGGGCGAGGCAGAAGCTATGGCTACACCTTC.

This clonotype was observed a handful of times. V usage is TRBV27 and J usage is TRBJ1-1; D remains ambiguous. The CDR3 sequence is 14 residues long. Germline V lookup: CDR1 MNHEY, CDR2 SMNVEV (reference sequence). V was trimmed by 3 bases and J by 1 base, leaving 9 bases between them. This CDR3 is CASSFRQRNTEAFF. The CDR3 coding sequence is TGTGCCAGCAGTTTCCGGCAGAGGAACACTGAAGCTTTCTTT.

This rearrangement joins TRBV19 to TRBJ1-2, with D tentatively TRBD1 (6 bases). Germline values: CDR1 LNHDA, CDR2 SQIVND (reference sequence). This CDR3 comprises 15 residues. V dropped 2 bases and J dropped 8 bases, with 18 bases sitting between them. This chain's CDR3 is CASSIRGATAGGYTF. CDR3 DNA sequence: TGTGCCAGTAGTATACGGGGGGCTACTGCCGGCGGCTACACCTTC.

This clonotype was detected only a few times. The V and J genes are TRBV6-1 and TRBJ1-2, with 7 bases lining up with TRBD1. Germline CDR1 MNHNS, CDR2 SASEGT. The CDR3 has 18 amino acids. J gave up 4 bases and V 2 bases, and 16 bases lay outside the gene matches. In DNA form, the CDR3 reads TGTGCCAGCAGTGAAATTAGGGGGCAGAGGAGGTCTGGCTATGGCTACACCTTC. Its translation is CASSEIRGQRRSGYGYTF.

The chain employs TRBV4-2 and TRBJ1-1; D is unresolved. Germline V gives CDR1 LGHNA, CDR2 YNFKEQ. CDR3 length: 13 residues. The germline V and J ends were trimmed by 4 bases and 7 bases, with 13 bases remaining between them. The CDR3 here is CASSPSQALEAFF. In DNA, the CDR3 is TGTGCCAGCAGCCCGTCTCAGGCGCTTGAAGCTTTCTTT.

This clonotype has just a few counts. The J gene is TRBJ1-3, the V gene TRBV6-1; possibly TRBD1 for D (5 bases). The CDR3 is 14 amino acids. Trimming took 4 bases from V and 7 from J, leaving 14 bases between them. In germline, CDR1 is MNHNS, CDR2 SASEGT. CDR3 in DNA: TGTGCCAGCAGTGGGCAGGGAACGCCGAACACCATATATTTT. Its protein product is CASSGQGTPNTIYF.

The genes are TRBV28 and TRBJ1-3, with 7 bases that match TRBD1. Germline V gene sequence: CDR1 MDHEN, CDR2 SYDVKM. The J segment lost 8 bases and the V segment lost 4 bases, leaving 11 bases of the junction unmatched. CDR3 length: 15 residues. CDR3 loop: CASSSSGTARDTIYF. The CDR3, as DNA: TGTGCCAGCAGTTCTTCCGGGACAGCACGAGACACCATATATTTT.

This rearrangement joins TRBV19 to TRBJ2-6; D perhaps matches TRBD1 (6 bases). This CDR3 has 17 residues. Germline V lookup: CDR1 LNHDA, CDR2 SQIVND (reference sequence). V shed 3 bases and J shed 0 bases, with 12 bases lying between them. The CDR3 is CASSITPGDSGANVLTF. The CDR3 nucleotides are TGTGCCAGTAGTATCACACCAGGGGACTCTGGGGCCAACGTCCTGACTTTC.

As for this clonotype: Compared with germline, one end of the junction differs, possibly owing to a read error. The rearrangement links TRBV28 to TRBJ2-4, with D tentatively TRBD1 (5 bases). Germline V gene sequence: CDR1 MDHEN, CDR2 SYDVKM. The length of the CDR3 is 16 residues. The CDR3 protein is CASSLYTKGAKNIQCF. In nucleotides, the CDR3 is TGTGCCAGCAGTTTATACACCAAAGGGGCCAAAAACATTCAGTGCTTC.

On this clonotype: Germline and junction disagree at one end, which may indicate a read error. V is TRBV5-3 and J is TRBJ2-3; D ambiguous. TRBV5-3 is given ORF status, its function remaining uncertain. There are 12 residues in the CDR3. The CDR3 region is CASSWDTDTQYF. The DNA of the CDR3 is TGTGCCAGCAGCTGGGACACAGATACGCAGTATTTT.

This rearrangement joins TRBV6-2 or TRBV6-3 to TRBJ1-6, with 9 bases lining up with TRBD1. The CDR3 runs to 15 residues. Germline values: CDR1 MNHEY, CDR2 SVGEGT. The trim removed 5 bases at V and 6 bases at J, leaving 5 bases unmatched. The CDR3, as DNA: TGTGCCAGCAGTCTCCGGACAGGGGTTAATTCACCCCTCCACTTT. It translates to CASSLRTGVNSPLHF.

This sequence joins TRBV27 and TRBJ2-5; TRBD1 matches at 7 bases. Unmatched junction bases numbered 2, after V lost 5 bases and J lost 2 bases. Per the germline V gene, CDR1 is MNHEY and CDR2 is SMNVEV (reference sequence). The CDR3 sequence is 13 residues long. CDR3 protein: CASSTRGQETQYF. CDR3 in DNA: TGTGCCAGCAGTACCAGGGGGCAAGAGACCCAGTACTTC.

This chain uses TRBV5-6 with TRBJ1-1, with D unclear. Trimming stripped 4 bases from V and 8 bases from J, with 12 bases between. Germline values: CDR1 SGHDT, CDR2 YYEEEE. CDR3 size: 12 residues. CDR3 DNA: TGTGCCAGCAGCAATTTTGGGTGGGAAGCTTTCTTT. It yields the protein CASSNFGWEAFF. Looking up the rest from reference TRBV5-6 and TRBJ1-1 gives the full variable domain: DAGVTQSPTHLIKTRGQQVTLRCSPKSGHDTVSWYQQALGQGPQFIFQYYEEEERQRGNFPDRFSGHQFPNYSSELNVNALLLGDSALYLCASSNFGWEAFFGQGTRLTVV.

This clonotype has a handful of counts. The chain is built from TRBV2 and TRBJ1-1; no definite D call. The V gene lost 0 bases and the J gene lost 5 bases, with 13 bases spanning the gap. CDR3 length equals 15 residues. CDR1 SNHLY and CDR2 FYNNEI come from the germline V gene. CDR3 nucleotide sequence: TGTGCCAGCAGTGAAGCGCTTGGGGTAGGGACTGAAGCTTTCTTT. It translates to CASSEALGVGTEAFF.

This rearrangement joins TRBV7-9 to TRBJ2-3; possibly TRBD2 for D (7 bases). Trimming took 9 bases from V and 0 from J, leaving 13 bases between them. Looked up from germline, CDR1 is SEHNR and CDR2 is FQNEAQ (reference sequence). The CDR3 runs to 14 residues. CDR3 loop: CARTPGGSTDTQYF. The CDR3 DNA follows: TGTGCCAGGACCCCGGGGGGCAGCACAGATACGCAGTATTTT.

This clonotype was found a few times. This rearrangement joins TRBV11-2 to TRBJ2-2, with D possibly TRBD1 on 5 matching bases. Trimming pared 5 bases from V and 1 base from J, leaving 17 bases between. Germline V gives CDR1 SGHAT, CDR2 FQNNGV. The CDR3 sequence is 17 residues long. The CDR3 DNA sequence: TGTGCCAGCAGCGGTCAATTGACAGATATGAACACCGGGGAGCTGTTTTTT. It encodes CASSGQLTDMNTGELFF.

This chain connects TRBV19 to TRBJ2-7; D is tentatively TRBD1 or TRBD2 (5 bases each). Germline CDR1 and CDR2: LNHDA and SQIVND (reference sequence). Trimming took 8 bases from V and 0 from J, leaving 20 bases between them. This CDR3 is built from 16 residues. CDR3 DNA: TGTGCCAGTGCCACCGGGACGGAAAGGAGCTCCTACGAGCAGTACTTC. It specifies CASATGTERSSYEQYF. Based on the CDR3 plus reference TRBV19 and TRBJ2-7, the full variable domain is DGGITQSPKYLFRKEGQNVTLSCEQNLNHDAMYWYRQDPGQGLRLIYYSQIVNDFQKGDIAEGYSVSREKKESFPLTVTSAQKNPTAFYLCASATGTERSSYEQYFGPGTRLTVT.

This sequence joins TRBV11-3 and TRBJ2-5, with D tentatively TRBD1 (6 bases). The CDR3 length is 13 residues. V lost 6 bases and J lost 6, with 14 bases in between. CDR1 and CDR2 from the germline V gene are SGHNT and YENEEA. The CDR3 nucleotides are TGTGCCAGCAGTCAAGGACAGATGAAGACCCAGTACTTC. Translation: CASSQGQMKTQYF.

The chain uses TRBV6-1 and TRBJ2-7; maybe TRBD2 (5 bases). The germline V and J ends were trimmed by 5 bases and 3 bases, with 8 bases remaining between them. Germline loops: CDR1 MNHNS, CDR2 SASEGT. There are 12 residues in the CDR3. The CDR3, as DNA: TGTGCCAGCAGTCCCCGGGGCTACGAGCAGTACTTC. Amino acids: CASSPRGYEQYF.

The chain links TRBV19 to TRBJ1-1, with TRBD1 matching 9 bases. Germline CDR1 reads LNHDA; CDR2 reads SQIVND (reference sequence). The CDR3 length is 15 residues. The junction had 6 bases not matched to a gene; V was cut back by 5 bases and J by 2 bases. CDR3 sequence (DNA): TGTGCCAGTAGTCCACGGACAGGGGAAAACACTGAAGCTTTCTTT. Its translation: CASSPRTGENTEAFF.

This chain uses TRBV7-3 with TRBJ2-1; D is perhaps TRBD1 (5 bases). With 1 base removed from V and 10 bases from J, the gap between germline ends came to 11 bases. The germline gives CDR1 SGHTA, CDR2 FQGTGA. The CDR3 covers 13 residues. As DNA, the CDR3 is TGTGCCAGCAGCTTAATGGCGGCAGGGGAGCAGTTCTTC. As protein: CASSLMAAGEQFF. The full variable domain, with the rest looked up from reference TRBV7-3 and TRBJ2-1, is GAGVSQTPSNKVTEKGKYVELRCDPISGHTALYWYRQSLGQGPEFLIYFQGTGAADDSGLPNDRFFAVRPEGSVSTLKIQRTERGDSAVYLCASSLMAAGEQFFGPGTRLTVL.

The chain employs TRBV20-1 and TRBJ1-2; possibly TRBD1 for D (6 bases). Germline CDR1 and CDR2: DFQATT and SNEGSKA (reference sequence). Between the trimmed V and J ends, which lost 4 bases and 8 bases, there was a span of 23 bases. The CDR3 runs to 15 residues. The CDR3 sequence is CSAIKNGGGARGYTF. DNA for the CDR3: TGCAGTGCTATAAAAAATGGAGGGGGGGCGAGAGGCTACACCTTC.

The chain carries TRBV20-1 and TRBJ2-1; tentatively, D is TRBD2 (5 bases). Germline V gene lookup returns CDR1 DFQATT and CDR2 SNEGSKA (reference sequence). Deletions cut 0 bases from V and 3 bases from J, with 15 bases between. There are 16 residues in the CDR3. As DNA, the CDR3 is TGCAGTGCTAGAGACCTCGAACTTAGCGTCTACAATGAGCAGTTCTTC. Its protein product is CSARDLELSVYNEQFF.

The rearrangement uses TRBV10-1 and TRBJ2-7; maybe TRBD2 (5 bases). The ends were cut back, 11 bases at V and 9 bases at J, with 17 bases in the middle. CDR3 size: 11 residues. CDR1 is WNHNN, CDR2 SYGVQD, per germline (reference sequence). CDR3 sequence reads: CAYSRGAWQYF. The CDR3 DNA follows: TGCGCCTACAGCCGGGGAGCTTGGCAGTACTTC.

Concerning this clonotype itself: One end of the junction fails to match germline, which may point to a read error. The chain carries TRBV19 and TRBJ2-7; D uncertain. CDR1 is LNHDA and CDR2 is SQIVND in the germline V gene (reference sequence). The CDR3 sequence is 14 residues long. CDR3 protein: CASSPLIKSSEQYF. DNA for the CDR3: TGTGCCAGTAGTCCGCTCATCAAATCCTCCGAGCAGTACTTC.

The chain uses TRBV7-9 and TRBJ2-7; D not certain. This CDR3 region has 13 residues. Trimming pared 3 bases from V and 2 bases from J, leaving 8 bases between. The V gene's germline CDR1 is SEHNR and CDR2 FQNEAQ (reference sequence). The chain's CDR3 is CASSLQETYEQYF. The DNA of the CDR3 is TGTGCCAGCAGCTTGCAAGAGACCTACGAGCAGTACTTC.

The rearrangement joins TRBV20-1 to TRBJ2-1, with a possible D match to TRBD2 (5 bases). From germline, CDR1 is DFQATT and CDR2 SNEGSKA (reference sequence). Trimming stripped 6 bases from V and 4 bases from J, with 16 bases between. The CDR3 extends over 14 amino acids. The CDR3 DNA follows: TGCAGTGCCCCAAAGGACGGCGGGTACAATGAGCAGTTCTTC. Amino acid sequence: CSAPKDGGYNEQFF.

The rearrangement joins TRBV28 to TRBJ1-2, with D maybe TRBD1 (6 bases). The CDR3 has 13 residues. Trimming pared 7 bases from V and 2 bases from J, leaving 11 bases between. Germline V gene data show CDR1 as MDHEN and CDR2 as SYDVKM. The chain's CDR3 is CASKTGHNYGYTF. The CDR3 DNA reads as TGTGCCAGCAAAACGGGACACAACTATGGCTACACCTTC.

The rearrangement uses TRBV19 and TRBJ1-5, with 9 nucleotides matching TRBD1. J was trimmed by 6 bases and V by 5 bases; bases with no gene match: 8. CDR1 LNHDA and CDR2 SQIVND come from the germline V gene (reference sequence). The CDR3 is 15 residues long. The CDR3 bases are TGTGCCAGTAGTTGGGACAGGGTATTTAGTCAGCCCCAGCATTTT. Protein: CASSWDRVFSQPQHF.

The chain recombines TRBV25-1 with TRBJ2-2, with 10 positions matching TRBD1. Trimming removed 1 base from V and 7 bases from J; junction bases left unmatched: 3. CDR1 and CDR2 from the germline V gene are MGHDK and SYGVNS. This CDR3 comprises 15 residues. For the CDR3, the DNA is TGTGCCAGCAGTGAATGGGGACAGGGGCACGGGGAGCTGTTTTTT. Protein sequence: CASSEWGQGHGELFF.